The clone carrying this T cell receptor beta chain has at least ten counts. Its target is not known. The CDR3 consists of 15 residues. Per germline, CDR1 SGHRS and CDR2 YFSETQ. The V end lost 0 bases, the J end lost 0 bases, and 7 bases lay between the germline ends. Amplified TCR beta CDR3 regions came from RNA transcripts. During a first-round RT-PCR of the TCR CDR3, the HTBI primer set was used. From the multiplex PCR reads, TCRdb called clonotypes with MiXCR, one entry per CDR3 protein. The repertoire includes approximately 370,000 distinct CDR3 sequences, about 15% of them detected once, and approximately 30% sits in the top ten. The entry originates in a study of T cells in Graves' hyperthyroidism and ophthalmopathy. Study-level information: Before treatment of any kind, peripheral blood was taken at initial diagnosis.

Points from the study as a whole: Ophthalmopathy, as predicted by the model, came a median around 6.7 months after the prediction.

The gene calls are TRBV5-1 and TRBJ1-3; weak D call: TRBD1 (5 bases). This sequence was found in a woman aged 30 to 39 with Graves' hyperthyroidism. The source material was blood. This CDR3 is CASSLEGSSGNTIYF. The CDR3 nucleotides are TGCGCCAGCAGCTTGGAGGGGAGCTCTGGAAACACCATATATTTT.